The source of this T cell receptor (beta chain) is a study of blood T cell repertoires in COVID-19. Germline-derived CDR1 and CDR2 are MDHEN and SYDVKM. This CDR3 contains 13 residues. Trimming left V 2 bases short and J 6 bases short, with 11 bases between. Profiled with immunoSEQ multiplex PCR; TCRdb holds only in-frame clones, not every one. The sample gives about 140,000 clones, 86% of which show up once; around 8.2% is in the top ten. The chain joins TRBV28 to TRBJ2-7, with D uncertain. Sequenced: peripheral blood. The TCR originated in a woman in her sixties or seventies with acute or convalescent COVID-19. The CDR3 loop is CASSLLGPGEQYF. CDR3 sequence (DNA): TGTGCCAGCAGTTTACTAGGCCCGGGCGAGCAGTACTTC.